This TCR beta chain was identified in a study of CD8 T cells in ankylosing spondylitis. The study, taken as a whole, reports: Within matched ankylosing spondylitis synovial fluid, disease-linked clones were reportedly significantly enriched. Characteristic, it appeared, of ankylosing spondylitis blood was a TCR beta motif of about eight highly homologous variants. In synovial fluid and blood from reactive arthritis, some motif variants were previously reported.

Turning to this clonotype: Its matching antigen is unknown.

CDR3 length equals 16 residues. Germline V gene lookup returns CDR1 MGHRA and CDR2 YSYEKL. Losses at the gene ends were 4 bases for V and 5 bases for J; bases not matched to a gene: 12. For TCR beta, libraries came from quantitative 5'-RACE with molecular barcodes. TCRdb re-called the 5' RACE reads through MiXCR, storing one row per CDR3 protein. The table shows fewer than 750,000 distinct CDR3 sequences, with 15% to 20% occurring only once. The specimen was blood, either unsorted or a sorted T cell fraction (not recorded which). The chain has TRBV4-1 and TRBJ1-1, with 8 bases aligning to TRBD1. The receptor's source is a male donor with ankylosing spondylitis. The CDR3: CASSPGQGRGYTEAFF. CDR3 coding DNA: TGCGCCAGCAGCCCAGGACAGGGAAGAGGGTATACTGAAGCTTTCTTT.